This is a list of T cell receptor beta chains from one sample in a study of T cell responses to AZD1222 COVID-19 vaccine. TCRdb keeps only in-frame clones here, not all; method: immunoSEQ multiplex PCR. The sample shows around 150,000 clones, roughly nine tenths of them seen only once. The sequenced sample was peripheral blood, obtained 28 days after the second AZD1222 dose. Receptors originate from an adult who received the AZD1222 COVID-19 vaccine. CDR3s include the opening cysteine and the closing phenylalanine or tryptophan. The order of the fields is clone size, V gene, D gene, J gene, CDR3 length, CDR3 DNA, CDR3 protein. A D gene is named only where the DNA matches it firmly. Where a row states a size, it is once, few, many or the class of an expanded clone; other rows omit it.

>NA|TRBV18|TRBD1|TRBJ1-3|15
TGTGCCAGCTCGTACGACAGGGGGCCTGGAAACACCATATATTTT
CASSYDRGPGNTIYF
>NA|TRBV10-2|NA|TRBJ1-1|12
TGCGCCAGCAGTGATTTCACCACTGAAGCTTTCTTT
CASSDFTTEAFF
>NA|TRBV11-3|NA|TRBJ1-2|13
TGTGCCAGCAGCTTAGGGGGCTATGCTGGCTACACCTTC
CASSLGGYAGYTF
>NA|TRBV6-2/TRBV6-3|TRBD1|TRBJ1-2|13
TGTGCCAGCAGCGGACAGGGGAACTATGGCTACACCTTC
CASSGQGNYGYTF
>NA|TRBV12-3/TRBV12-4|TRBD1|TRBJ1-2|13
TGTGCCAGCAGTGCGGACAGGGGCTATGGCTACACCTTC
CASSADRGYGYTF
>NA|TRBV6-6|TRBD1|TRBJ1-1|15
TGTGCCAGCAATGGGACAGAGGGTTTGAACACTGAAGCTTTCTTT
CASNGTEGLNTEAFF
>NA|TRBV6-5|NA|TRBJ1-1|11
TGTGCCAGCAGAAGACAGTTTGAAGCTTTCTTT
CASRRQFEAFF
>once|TRBV5-1|TRBD1|TRBJ2-5|16
TGCGCCAGCAGCCCCTCCGGGACAGGGGTCTGGGAGACCCAGTACTTC
CASSPSGTGVWETQYF
>NA|TRBV27|TRBD2|TRBJ2-1|14
TGTGCCAGCTTCGGGCTAGCGGGACGCAATGAGCAGTTCTTC
CASFGLAGRNEQFF
>NA|TRBV28|NA|TRBJ2-3|14
TGTGCCAGCAGTTTAATGGGGGGCGGAGATACGCAGTATTTT
CASSLMGGGDTQYF
>once|TRBV7-8|NA|TRBJ1-2|14
TGTGCCAGCAGCCGAGAGAGAGGGCACTATGGCTACACCTTC
CASSRERGHYGYTF
>NA|TRBV27|NA|TRBJ1-4|14
TGTGCCAGCAGTTTACGATTTCAGGAGGAAAAACTGTTTTTT
CASSLRFQEEKLFF
>NA|TRBV24-1|NA|TRBJ2-3|12
TGTGCCACCTCCAGCCCCACAGATACGCAGTATTTT
CATSSPTDTQYF
>NA|TRBV18|NA|TRBJ2-2|14
TGTGCCAGCTCCCGTGACTCGAACACCGGGGAGCTGTTTTTT
CASSRDSNTGELFF
>NA|TRBV10-1|NA|TRBJ2-2|15
TGCGCCAGCAGCCCTAACCGATTAAGGGCCGGGGAGCTGTTTTTT
CASSPNRLRAGELFF
>NA|TRBV9|NA|TRBJ1-4|15
TGTGCCAGCAGCGTAGGGGGGGCCCTAAATGAAAAACTGTTTTTT
CASSVGGALNEKLFF
>NA|TRBV4-1|NA|TRBJ2-7|17
TGCGCCAGCAGCCAAGATCACACGAGGGGTTCCGCCTACGAGCAGTACTTC
CASSQDHTRGSAYEQYF
>NA|TRBV24-1|NA|TRBJ2-7|12
TGTGCCACCAGTGACCGGGAATACGAGCAGTACTTC
CATSDREYEQYF
>NA|TRBV2|TRBD1|TRBJ1-2|11
TGTGCCAGCAGTAAGGGACAGATTTACACCTTC
CASSKGQIYTF
>NA|TRBV9|NA|TRBJ2-1|18
TGTGCCAGCAGCGTAGATACAGCCGGACCCTCGGCCAACAATGAGCAGTTCTTC
CASSVDTAGPSANNEQFF
>NA|TRBV12-5|TRBD2|TRBJ2-7|18
TGTGCTAGTGGTTTGGATAGATCCGGGACTAGGCTTTCCTACGAGCAGTACTTC
CASGLDRSGTRLSYEQYF
>NA|TRBV14|NA|TRBJ1-1|14
TGTGCCAGCAGCCAAGTCGAGGGGGGGACTGAAGCTTTCTTT
CASSQVEGGTEAFF
>NA|TRBV30|NA|TRBJ2-7|15
TGTGCCTGGAGCCAGGGACACCGGAAGGGATACGAGCAGTACTTC
CAWSQGHRKGYEQYF
>NA|TRBV28|NA|TRBJ1-4|14
TGTGCCAGCAGTTTTTATGGGGAAAATGAAAAACTGTTTTTT
CASSFYGENEKLFF
>NA|TRBV11-3|NA|TRBJ2-5|15
TGTGCCAGCAGCCACCGATCCAGGGGCCAAGAGACCCAGTACTTC
CASSHRSRGQETQYF
>NA|TRBV10-3|TRBD2|TRBJ2-4|14
TGTGCCACCCGGGGGGGCCTAGCCAAAAACATTCAGTACTTC
CATRGGLAKNIQYF
>NA|TRBV29-1|TRBD1|TRBJ2-4|13
TGCAGCGTTGGATACAGGGGAAAAAACATTCAGTACTTC
CSVGYRGKNIQYF
>NA|TRBV11-2|NA|TRBJ1-2|14
TGTGCCAGCAGCCCCCAGAGAGGCAACTATGGCTACACCTTC
CASSPQRGNYGYTF
>NA|TRBV12-5|NA|TRBJ1-2|16
TGTGCTAGTGGTTTGGTAACCCCCCCCTTGCTCCTTGGCTACACCTTC
CASGLVTPPLLLGYTF
>NA|TRBV24-1|TRBD1|TRBJ1-2|15
TGTGCCACCAGTGATGCCCGGACAGGGGGCCGGGGCTACACCTTC
CATSDARTGGRGYTF
>NA|TRBV4-1|TRBD1|TRBJ2-1|16
TGCGCCAGCAGCCCTCATACCGGGACAGGGGGCGCTGAGCAGTTCTTC
CASSPHTGTGGAEQFF
>once|TRBV3-1/TRBV3-2|NA|TRBJ2-5|14
TGTGCCAGCAGCCAGTTCCTGGGTGGCGAGACCCAGTACTTC
CASSQFLGGETQYF
>NA|TRBV5-1|NA|TRBJ2-5|15
TGCGCCAGCAGCTTAAAGGGACAAAGTTCGGAGACCCAGTACTTC
CASSLKGQSSETQYF
>NA|TRBV12-5|TRBD2|TRBJ2-3|15
TGTGCTAGTGGTCCGGGAGGGACTAGCACAGATACGCAGTATTTT
CASGPGGTSTDTQYF
>NA|TRBV11-2|NA|TRBJ1-2|13
TGTGCCAGCAGCCCTCCCCTCTTCTATGGCTACACCTTC
CASSPPLFYGYTF
>NA|TRBV29-1|TRBD2|TRBJ2-1|14
TGCAGCGTTGACGGGACTAGCGGATACAATGAGCAGTTCTTC
CSVDGTSGYNEQFF
>NA|TRBV10-3|NA|TRBJ1-2|18
TGTGCCATCAGTGAGCCAACTGGACGGCGTGGAGCTAACTATGGCTACACCTTC
CAISEPTGRRGANYGYTF
>NA|TRBV2|TRBD2|TRBJ2-1|14
TGTGCCAGCAGTCGACTAGCGGGGTACAATGAGCAGTTCTTC
CASSRLAGYNEQFF
>NA|TRBV5-1|TRBD1|TRBJ1-5|16
TGCGCCAGCAGCCCGTATGGGACAGGGGTCAATCAGCCCCAGCATTTT
CASSPYGTGVNQPQHF
>NA|TRBV28|TRBD2|TRBJ2-1|17
TGTGCCAGCGGCGGGACTAGCGGCCCCAGCTCCTACAATGAGCAGTTCTTC
CASGGTSGPSSYNEQFF
>NA|TRBV6-5|NA|TRBJ2-7|14
TGTGCCAGCAGTTCCGGACGGGAAATATACGAGCAGTACTTC
CASSSGREIYEQYF
>once|TRBV7-9|NA|TRBJ1-1|12
TGTGCCAGCGGGCAGGTGAACACTGAAGCTTTCTTT
CASGQVNTEAFF
>once|TRBV15|NA|TRBJ2-2|19
TGTGCCACCAGCAGATTGGCCCCCTTGGGGAAAGCGAACACCGGGGAGCTGTTTTTT
CATSRLAPLGKANTGELFF
>NA|TRBV6-5|NA|TRBJ2-1|14
TGTGCCAGCAGTTACGTACACGGACACAATGAGCAGTTCTTC
CASSYVHGHNEQFF